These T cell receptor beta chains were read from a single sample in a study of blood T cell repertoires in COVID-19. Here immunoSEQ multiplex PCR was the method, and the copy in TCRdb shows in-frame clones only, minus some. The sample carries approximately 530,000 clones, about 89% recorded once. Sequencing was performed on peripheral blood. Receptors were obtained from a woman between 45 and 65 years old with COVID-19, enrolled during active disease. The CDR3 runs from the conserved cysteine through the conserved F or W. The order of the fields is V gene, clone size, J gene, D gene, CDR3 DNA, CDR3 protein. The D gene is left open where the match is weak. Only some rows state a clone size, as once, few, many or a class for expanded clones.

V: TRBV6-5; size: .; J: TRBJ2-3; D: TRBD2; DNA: TGTGCGAGCGGGACTAGACCTAGCACAGATACGCAGTATTTT; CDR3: CASGTRPSTDTQYF
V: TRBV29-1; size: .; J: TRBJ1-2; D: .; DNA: TGCAGCGTTGAAGGCCAACCAGGGGAAGGCTACACCTTC; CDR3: CSVEGQPGEGYTF
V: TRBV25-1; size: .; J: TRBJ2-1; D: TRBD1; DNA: TGTGCCAGCAGAATGACAGGGTCCCATGAGCAGTTCTTC; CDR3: CASRMTGSHEQFF
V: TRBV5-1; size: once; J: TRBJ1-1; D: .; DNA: TGCGCCAGCAGCTTGGAAGGGGGTTTCAGATTGAACACTGAAGCTTTCTTT; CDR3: CASSLEGGFRLNTEAFF
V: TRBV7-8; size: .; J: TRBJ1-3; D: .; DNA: TGTGCCAGCAGCTTAGGGACCGGGGTACGCTCTGGAAACACCATATATTTT; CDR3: CASSLGTGVRSGNTIYF
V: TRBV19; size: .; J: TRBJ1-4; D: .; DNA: TGTGCCAGTCGCCGGGACACTAAAGAAAAACTGTTTTTT; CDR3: CASRRDTKEKLFF
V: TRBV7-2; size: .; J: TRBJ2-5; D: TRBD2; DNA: TGTGCCAGCAGCGACGGGACTAGCGGGGGAGAGACCCAGTACTTC; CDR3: CASSDGTSGGETQYF
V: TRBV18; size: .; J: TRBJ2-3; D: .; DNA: TGTGCCAGCTCCTCAGAGGGCCCTAGCACAGATACGCAGTATTTT; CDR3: CASSSEGPSTDTQYF
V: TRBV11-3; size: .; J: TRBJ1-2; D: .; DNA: TGTGCCAGCCGCGAGCTGGTCGGCAAGGGGTGCTATGGCTACACCTTC; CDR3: CASRELVGKGCYGYTF
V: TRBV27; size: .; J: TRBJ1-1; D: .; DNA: TGTGCCAGCAGTTTAAGAACAGTGAACACTGAAGCTTTCTTT; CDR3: CASSLRTVNTEAFF
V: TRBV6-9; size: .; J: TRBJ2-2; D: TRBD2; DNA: TGTGCCAGCAGTTATTCAGGACTAGTCGGAACCGGGGAGCTGTTTTTT; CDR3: CASSYSGLVGTGELFF
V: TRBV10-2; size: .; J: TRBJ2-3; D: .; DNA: TGCGCCAGCAGCTCCCCCCGGGACACGTGGAGCACAGATACGCAGTATTTT; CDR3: CASSSPRDTWSTDTQYF
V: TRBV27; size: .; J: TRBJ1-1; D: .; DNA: TGTGCCAGCAGTTTTGGGCCTGGCTTTGGAGCTTTCTTT; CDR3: CASSFGPGFGAFF
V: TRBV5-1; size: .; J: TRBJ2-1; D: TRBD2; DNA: TGCGCCAGCAGCTCGGGACTAGCGGGGGGCGGGCAGTTCTTC; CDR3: CASSSGLAGGGQFF
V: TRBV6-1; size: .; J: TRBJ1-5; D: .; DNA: TGTGCCAGCAGTGAATTAAGGGGGAGCAATCAGCCCCAGCATTTT; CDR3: CASSELRGSNQPQHF
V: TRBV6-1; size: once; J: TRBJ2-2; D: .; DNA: TGTGCCAGCAGTGAAGCGCAGTTCCAGAACACCGGGGAGCTGTTTTTT; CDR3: CASSEAQFQNTGELFF
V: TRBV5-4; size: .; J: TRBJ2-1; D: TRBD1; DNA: TGTGCCAGCAGCCCAGCGACCGACAGGGTCAGCTCCTACAATGAGCAGTTCTTC; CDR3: CASSPATDRVSSYNEQFF
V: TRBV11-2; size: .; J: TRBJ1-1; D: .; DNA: TGTGCCAGCAGCTTGGGCAGGGTTGACACTGAAGCTTTCTTT; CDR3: CASSLGRVDTEAFF
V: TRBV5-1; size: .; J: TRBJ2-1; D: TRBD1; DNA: TGCGCCAGCAGTCCGGGACAGCCGAGAGATGAGCAGTTCTTC; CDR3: CASSPGQPRDEQFF
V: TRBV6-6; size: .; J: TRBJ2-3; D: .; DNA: TGTGCCAGCAGTTTTAGGCAGGCGACCACAGATACGCAGTATTTT; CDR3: CASSFRQATTDTQYF
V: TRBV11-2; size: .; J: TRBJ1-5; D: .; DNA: TGTGCCAGCAGCTTAACTGAGGATCAGCCCCAGCATTTT; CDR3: CASSLTEDQPQHF
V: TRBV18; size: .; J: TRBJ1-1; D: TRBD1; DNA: TGTGCCAGCTCACCCGTCTCGCGACAGGGGGCTGAAGCTTTCTTT; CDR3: CASSPVSRQGAEAFF
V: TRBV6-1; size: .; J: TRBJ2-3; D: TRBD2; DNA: TGTGCCAGCAGTGAGGTACTAGCGGGGAGCACAGATACGCAGTATTTT; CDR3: CASSEVLAGSTDTQYF
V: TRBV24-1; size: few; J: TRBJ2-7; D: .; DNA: TGTGCCACCAGTGAACAGGGCTACGAGCAGTACTTC; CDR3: CATSEQGYEQYF
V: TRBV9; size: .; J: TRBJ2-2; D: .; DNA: TGTGCCAGCAGCGTGGGCCTGACCGGGGAGCTGTTTTTT; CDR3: CASSVGLTGELFF
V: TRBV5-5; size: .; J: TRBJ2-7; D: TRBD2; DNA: TGTGCCAGCAGCTTGGACCGCACTAGCGGCGAGCAGTACTTC; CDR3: CASSLDRTSGEQYF